Listed below are T cell receptor beta chains from one sample, sequenced in a study of cytotoxic CD8 clonotypes in ibrutinib-treated CLL. The method was immunoSEQ multiplex PCR; TCRdb's version includes in-frame clones alone and lacks a portion of them. The sample lists some 150,000 clones, approximately 75% occurring once. The sequenced sample was PBMCs, obtained after 12 months of ibrutinib treatment. Every receptor here comes from a human donor with chronic lymphocytic leukemia. Both conserved end residues are part of each CDR3. D genes are given only for firm matches. Size values are once, few and many counts, or a class for expanded clones, and some rows have none.

clone size,D gene,J gene,V gene,CDR3 protein,CDR3 DNA
-,TRBD2,TRBJ2-1,TRBV6-4,CASRVGLAGSLWSYNEQFF,TGTGCCAGCAGAGTCGGACTAGCGGGAAGTCTTTGGTCCTACAATGAGCAGTTCTTC
-,-,TRBJ2-1,TRBV4-3,CASSQDGGAVWDEQFF,TGCGCCAGCAGCCAAGATGGGGGGGCAGTTTGGGATGAGCAGTTCTTC
-,-,TRBJ1-1,TRBV25-1,CTSRSNTEAFF,TGTACCAGCAGAAGTAACACTGAAGCTTTCTTT
-,-,TRBJ1-2,TRBV16,CASSTTGIGYTF,TGTGCCAGCAGCACGACAGGAATTGGCTACACCTTC
-,-,TRBJ1-2,TRBV5-5,CASNRETNYGYTF,TGTGCCAGCAATCGGGAGACTAACTATGGCTACACCTTC
-,-,TRBJ1-5,TRBV4-1,CASSHRAEGQPQHF,TGCGCCAGCAGCCATAGGGCGGAGGGGCAGCCCCAGCATTTT
-,-,TRBJ2-1,TRBV5-6,CASSLVLYNEQFF,TGTGCCAGCAGCTTGGTTCTGTACAATGAGCAGTTCTTC
-,-,TRBJ2-1,TRBV27,CASSLSTRSEQFF,TGTGCCAGCAGTCTGTCTACTAGGTCTGAGCAGTTCTTC
-,-,TRBJ2-7,TRBV6-5,CASTLGRTYEQYF,TGTGCCAGCACCCTGGGGAGGACCTACGAGCAGTACTTC
-,-,TRBJ2-3,TRBV19,CASSNPGGPVTDTQYF,TGTGCCAGTAGTAACCCAGGAGGGCCGGTCACAGATACGCAGTATTTT
-,-,TRBJ2-7,TRBV27,CASNYGQGLSEQYF,TGTGCCAGCAATTATGGGCAGGGCCTCTCCGAGCAGTACTTC
-,TRBD1,TRBJ2-1,TRBV27,CASSFGTASNEQFF,TGTGCCAGCAGTTTCGGGACAGCATCCAATGAGCAGTTCTTC
-,-,TRBJ1-4,TRBV27,CASNRPDSYNEKLFF,TGTGCCAGCAACCGCCCGGACAGCTATAATGAAAAACTGTTTTTT
-,-,TRBJ1-2,TRBV29-1,CSVWLTSGGYTF,TGCAGCGTTTGGTTGACGTCGGGTGGCTACACCTTC
-,-,TRBJ2-1,TRBV5-1,CASSDGGTGYNEQFF,TGCGCCAGCAGTGACGGGGGCACCGGATACAATGAGCAGTTCTTC
-,-,TRBJ1-4,TRBV7-9,CASSLHEKLFF,TGTGCCAGCAGCTTGCACGAAAAACTGTTTTTT
-,-,TRBJ2-7,TRBV11-1,CASSFLPGTGAYEQYF,TGTGCCAGCAGCTTTTTACCCGGGACGGGGGCCTACGAGCAGTACTTC
-,-,TRBJ2-7,TRBV5-4,CASSLEGFSSYEQYF,TGTGCCAGCAGCTTGGAAGGATTTTCCTCCTACGAGCAGTACTTC
-,TRBD2,TRBJ2-3,TRBV4-2,CASSQEVLAGSTDTQYF,TGTGCCAGCAGCCAAGAAGTACTAGCGGGATCTACAGATACGCAGTATTTT
-,-,TRBJ1-1,TRBV18,CASSPGQNTEAFF,TGTGCCAGCTCACCGGGACAGAACACTGAAGCTTTCTTT
-,TRBD1,TRBJ2-6,TRBV19,CASSMGQGFSGANVLTF,TGTGCCAGTAGTATGGGACAGGGATTCTCTGGGGCCAACGTCCTGACTTTC
-,-,TRBJ1-2,TRBV28,CASSTSNYGYTF,TGTGCCAGCAGTACCTCTAACTATGGCTACACCTTC
once,TRBD1,TRBJ2-3,TRBV7-9,CASSPGQGDTDTQYF,TGTGCCAGCAGCCCTGGACAGGGCGACACAGATACGCAGTATTTT
-,TRBD2,TRBJ2-3,TRBV6-5,CASSFGLASTDTQYF,TGTGCCAGCAGTTTCGGACTAGCGAGCACAGATACGCAGTATTTT
-,TRBD1,TRBJ2-7,TRBV7-2,CASSSDRDRVYEQYF,TGTGCCAGCAGCTCCGACCGGGACAGGGTCTACGAGCAGTACTTC
-,-,TRBJ2-3,TRBV13,CASSEGQRAHTQYF,TGTGCCAGCAGCGAAGGACAGAGAGCCCATACGCAGTATTTT
-,TRBD1,TRBJ1-2,TRBV5-1,CASSYSGAGTGPTF,TGCGCCAGCAGCTATAGCGGGGCGGGGACAGGGCCCACCTTC
-,-,TRBJ1-5,TRBV18,CASSGQHNQPQHF,TGTGCCAGCTCCGGACAGCACAATCAGCCCCAGCATTTT
-,-,TRBJ2-7,TRBV30,CAWSLRRSYEQYF,TGTGCCTGGAGTTTGCGAAGATCCTACGAGCAGTACTTC
once,TRBD2,TRBJ2-2,TRBV4-1,CASSQEITSVDTGELFF,TGCGCCAGCAGCCAAGAAATAACTAGCGTTGACACCGGGGAGCTGTTTTTT
-,-,TRBJ1-1,TRBV9,CASSVGAEAFF,TGTGCCAGCAGCGTGGGTGCTGAAGCTTTCTTT
-,-,TRBJ2-7,TRBV27,CASSFSSSYEQYF,TGTGCCAGCAGTTTCTCCAGCTCCTACGAGCAGTACTTC
-,-,TRBJ1-1,TRBV6-5,CASSMGTEAFF,TGTGCCAGCAGTATGGGCACTGAAGCTTTCTTT
-,-,TRBJ1-2,TRBV4-3,CASSQGVYEGYTF,TGCGCCAGCAGCCAAGGCGTTTATGAAGGCTACACCTTC
once,-,TRBJ1-5,TRBV9,CASSVVGNQPQHF,TGTGCCAGCAGCGTAGTCGGAAATCAGCCCCAGCATTTT
-,-,TRBJ1-2,TRBV5-6,CASSLGQGGGYTF,TGTGCCAGCAGCTTAGGGCAGGGTGGCGGCTACACCTTC
many,-,TRBJ1-5,TRBV28,CASSLSDQPQHF,TGTGCCAGCAGTTTATCAGATCAGCCCCAGCATTTT
-,-,TRBJ1-1,TRBV10-3,CAISESLNTEAFF,TGTGCCATCAGTGAGTCGTTGAACACTGAAGCTTTCTTT
-,-,TRBJ2-7,TRBV18,CASSPPETRGYEQYF,TGTGCCAGCTCACCACCGGAGACAAGGGGCTACGAGCAGTACTTC
few,-,TRBJ2-4,TRBV21-1,CASSLRDSRAKYF,TGTGCCAGCAGCCTCCGGGACAGTCGGGCAAAGTACTTC
-,-,TRBJ2-7,TRBV6-1,CASIRVPYEQYF,TGTGCCAGCATTCGAGTCCCCTACGAGCAGTACTTC
-,-,TRBJ1-1,TRBV12-5,CASGQDSPTEAFF,TGTGCTAGTGGTCAGGACAGCCCTACTGAAGCTTTCTTT
-,-,TRBJ2-3,TRBV7-9,CASSLGSSTDTQYF,TGTGCCAGCAGCCTGGGGAGCAGCACAGATACGCAGTATTTT
-,TRBD1,TRBJ1-6,TRBV5-8,CASSSGTVYNSPLHF,TGTGCCAGCAGCTCCGGGACAGTATATAATTCACCCCTCCACTTT
once,TRBD1,TRBJ2-4,TRBV7-2,CASSLARTGVNIQYF,TGTGCCAGCAGCTTAGCACGGACAGGGGTAAACATTCAGTACTTC
-,TRBD2,TRBJ2-3,TRBV10-3,CAISETSGGPRDTQYF,TGTGCCATCAGTGAGACTAGCGGGGGCCCCAGGGATACGCAGTATTTT
-,-,TRBJ1-5,TRBV28,CASSPKAAYSNQPQHF,TGTGCCAGCAGTCCAAAGGCCGCTTATAGCAATCAGCCCCAGCATTTT
once,-,TRBJ2-1,TRBV5-1,CASSLTLPEQFF,TGCGCCAGCAGCTTGACCCTGCCCGAGCAGTTCTTC
-,-,TRBJ1-4,TRBV5-1,CASSEGATGEKLFF,TGCGCCAGCAGCGAAGGGGCCACCGGGGAAAAACTGTTTTTT
-,-,TRBJ1-5,TRBV7-2,CASSRQDPQPQHF,TGTGCCAGCAGCCGTCAGGATCCTCAGCCCCAGCATTTT